Shown below are 16 T cell receptor beta chains from a single sample sequenced in a study of cytomegalovirus exposure and HLA in healthy donors. It was with 60 Vbeta and 13 Jbeta primers that the PCR ran. Using immunoSEQ multiplex PCR, the repertoire was profiled, and TCRdb retains in-frame clones only, with some absent. The sample includes approximately 220,000 clones, about 75% of them seen just once. Sequencing was performed on PBMCs. Receptors were obtained from a woman aged 25 to 39 in good health and CMV-seronegative.

This clone was recorded once. This chain links TRBV18 with TRBJ1-3; 7 bases match TRBD1. V dropped 4 bases and J dropped 4; count of bases not matched to a gene: 7. Germline V gene lookup returns CDR1 KGHSH and CDR2 LQKENI. The CDR3 has 15 amino acids. The CDR3 loop reads CASSLDQGDGNTIYF. The CDR3 coding sequence is TGTGCCAGCTCACTAGACCAGGGGGACGGAAACACCATATATTTT.

The V call is TRBV15, the J call TRBJ1-6; unclear D gene. This CDR3 region has 14 residues. Germline CDR1 and CDR2: LNHNV and YYDKDF (reference sequence). V shed 0 bases and J shed 14 bases, with 14 bases lying between them. In DNA, the CDR3 is TGTGCCACCAGCAGAGATCTTAATTCGGAGGCCCTCCACTTT. Translated: CATSRDLNSEALHF. Full variable domain (remainder filled in from reference TRBV15 and TRBJ1-6): DAMVIQNPRYQVTQFGKPVTLSCSQTLNHNVMYWYQQKSSQAPKLLFHYYDKDFNNEADTPDNFQSRRPNTSFCFLDIRSPGLGDTAMYLCATSRDLNSEALHFGNGTRLTVT.

This clone was counted only a few times. The V and J genes are TRBV6-5 and TRBJ2-1; 9 nucleotides agree with TRBD2. J gave up 9 bases and V 4 bases, and 1 base lay outside the gene matches. There are 12 residues in the CDR3. Looked up from germline, CDR1 is MNHEY and CDR2 is SVGAGI. DNA for the CDR3: TGTGCCAGCAGTTTAGCGGGAGTTGAGCAGTTCTTC. It specifies CASSLAGVEQFF.

The V and J genes are TRBV30 and TRBJ1-1; unclear D gene. This CDR3 is built from 13 residues. The V gene lost 0 bases and the J gene lost 6 bases, with 11 bases spanning the gap. CDR1 and CDR2 (germline): GTSNPN, SVGIG (reference sequence). CDR3 sequence reads: CAWSVREAAEAFF. The CDR3 DNA reads as TGTGCCTGGAGTGTCCGAGAGGCGGCTGAAGCTTTCTTT.

The rearrangement joins TRBV5-8 to TRBJ1-1; 8 nucleotides agree with TRBD1. The length of the CDR3 is 14 residues. The V gene end was trimmed by 5 bases and the J gene end by 3 bases; junction bases not matched to a gene: 6. Germline CDR1 reads SGHTS; CDR2 reads YDEGEE. The CDR3 region is CASRTRQGYTEAFF. The CDR3 DNA is TGTGCCAGCAGAACCCGACAGGGGTACACTGAAGCTTTCTTT. The variable domain in full, completed from reference TRBV5-8 and TRBJ1-1, reads EAGVTQSPTHLIKTRGQQATLRCSPISGHTSVYWYQQALGLGLQFLLWYDEGEERNRGNFPPRFSGRQFPNYSSELNVNALELEDSALYLCASRTRQGYTEAFFGQGTRLTVV.

CDR3 protein: CASSSWAGGGTYEQYF. Written as DNA, the CDR3 is TGTGCCAGCAGCTCGTGGGCGGGAGGTGGGACCTACGAGCAGTACTTC. The J gene is TRBJ2-7, the V gene TRBV7-9, with 8 nucleotides matching TRBD2. Germline V gives CDR1 SEHNR, CDR2 FQNEAQ (reference sequence). The J segment lost 2 bases and the V segment lost 4 bases, leaving 10 bases of the junction unmatched. The CDR3 extends over 16 amino acids. The whole variable domain, filled in from reference TRBV7-9 and TRBJ2-7, reads DTGVSQNPRHKITKRGQNVTFRCDPISEHNRLYWYRQTLGQGPEFLTYFQNEAQLEKSRLLSDRFSAERPKGSFSTLEIQRTEQGDSAMYLCASSSWAGGGTYEQYFGPGTRLTVT.

This clone has just a few counts. The chain is built from TRBV29-1 and TRBJ1-1; no clear D. The CDR3 is made up of 16 amino acids. Germline V gives CDR1 SQVTM, CDR2 ANQGSEA. Trimming removed 6 bases from V and 4 bases from J, with 24 bases in between. The CDR3 protein is CSVLTRSDAVGTEAFF. The DNA of the CDR3 is TGCAGCGTCCTCACGAGGAGCGATGCTGTTGGCACTGAAGCTTTCTTT.

This clone was observed a handful of times. The chain is built from TRBV7-9 and TRBJ1-1, with D tentatively TRBD1 (5 bases). Germline CDR1 reads SEHNR; CDR2 reads FQNEAQ (reference sequence). The CDR3 loop spans 15 amino acids. Trimming removed 3 bases at V and 4 bases at J, with 15 bases between. The CDR3, as DNA: TGTGCCAGCAGCTTGACTGGGGGGTCGGGCACTGAAGCTTTCTTT. Encoded protein: CASSLTGGSGTEAFF.

The V and J genes are TRBV15 and TRBJ2-5; D remains ambiguous. TRBJ2-7 explains the end of the DNA better; the J call may be wrong. This CDR3 region has 13 residues. CDR1 is LNHNV and CDR2 is YYDKDF in the germline V gene (reference sequence). This CDR3 reads CATQTSYSYEQYF. In nucleotides, the CDR3 is TGTGCCACGCAGACATCCTACTCCTACGAGCAGTACTTC.

On this clone: The junction differs from germline at one of its ends, possibly a read error. CDR3 nucleotide sequence: TGTGCCAGCAGTTACTCCTCCGGGACAGCGCAAGAGACCCAGTACTTC. Residues: CASSYSSGTAQETQYF. The J gene is TRBJ2-5, the V gene TRBV6-4, with TRBD1 matching 7 bases. The CDR3 is 16 amino acids. From germline, CDR1 is MRHNA and CDR2 SNTAGT.

This chain links TRBV6-1 with TRBJ2-3, with D possibly being TRBD2 (7 bases). CDR1 is MNHNS, CDR2 SASEGT, per germline. The germline V and J ends were trimmed by 4 bases and 1 base, with 15 bases remaining between them. This CDR3 has 16 amino acids. The CDR3 spells CASSGGASGRTDTQYF. Written as DNA, the CDR3 is TGTGCCAGCAGTGGGGGGGCTAGCGGACGCACAGATACGCAGTATTTT.

The chain recombines TRBV30 with TRBJ1-5; D not certain. V was clipped by 1 base and J by 0 bases, with 7 bases between them. Looked up from germline, CDR1 is GTSNPN and CDR2 is SVGIG (reference sequence). This CDR3 comprises 14 residues. The CDR3 protein is CAWSAGDSNQPQHF. The CDR3 coding sequence is TGTGCCTGGAGTGCGGGTGATAGCAATCAGCCCCAGCATTTT.

This sequence joins TRBV5-1 and TRBJ2-7; 14 bases are shared with TRBD2. CDR1 SGHRS and CDR2 YFSETQ come from the germline V gene. Trimming cost V 0 bases and J 4 bases; bases outside gene matches: 0. The CDR3 has 15 amino acids. In DNA, the CDR3 is TGCGCCAGCAGCTTGGGGACTAGCGGGAGGTACGAGCAGTACTTC. This translates into CASSLGTSGRYEQYF.

The chain recombines TRBV6-6 with TRBJ1-4; D is ambiguous. Germline V CDR1 and CDR2: MNHNY, SVGAGI (reference sequence). V was cut by 0 bases and J by 8 bases, with 7 bases left in between. The CDR3 runs to 13 residues. This CDR3 reads CASSYSSLEKLFF. In DNA form, the CDR3 reads TGTGCCAGCAGTTACTCGAGTTTGGAAAAACTGTTTTTT.

This clone was observed a handful of times. The J gene is TRBJ1-1, the V gene TRBV2; D is perhaps TRBD1 (6 bases). V was clipped by 2 bases and J by 6 bases, with 13 bases between them. CDR3 length equals 14 residues. Per germline, CDR1 SNHLY and CDR2 FYNNEI. The CDR3 loop is CASSEIRGGPEAFF. CDR3 coding DNA: TGTGCCAGCAGTGAAATAAGGGGGGGCCCTGAAGCTTTCTTT.

The chain uses TRBV2 and TRBJ2-7; TRBD1 is a possible D gene (6 bases). CDR3 size: 15 residues. Trimming removed 6 bases at V and 0 bases at J, with 15 bases between. Germline CDR1 SNHLY, CDR2 FYNNEI. This CDR3 reads CASREQGPSSYEQYF. CDR3 bases: TGTGCCAGCAGGGAACAGGGTCCAAGCTCCTACGAGCAGTACTTC.